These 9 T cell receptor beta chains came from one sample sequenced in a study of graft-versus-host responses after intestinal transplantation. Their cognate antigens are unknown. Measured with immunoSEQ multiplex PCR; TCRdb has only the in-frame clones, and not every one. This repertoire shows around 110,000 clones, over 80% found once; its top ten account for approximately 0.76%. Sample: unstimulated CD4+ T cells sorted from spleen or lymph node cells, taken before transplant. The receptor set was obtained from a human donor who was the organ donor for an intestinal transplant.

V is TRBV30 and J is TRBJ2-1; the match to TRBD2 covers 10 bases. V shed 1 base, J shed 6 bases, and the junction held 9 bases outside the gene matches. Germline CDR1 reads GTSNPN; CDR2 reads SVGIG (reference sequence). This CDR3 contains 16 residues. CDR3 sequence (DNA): TGTGCCTGGAGTGCCCTCAGACTAGCGGGCGGCAATGAGCAGTTCTTC. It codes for CAWSALRLAGGNEQFF.

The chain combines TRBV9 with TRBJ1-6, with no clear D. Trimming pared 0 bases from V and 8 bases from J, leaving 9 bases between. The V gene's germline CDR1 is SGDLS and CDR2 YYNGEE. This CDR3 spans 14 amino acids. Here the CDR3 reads CASSVGVSDSPLHF. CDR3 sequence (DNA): TGTGCCAGCAGCGTAGGGGTTTCGGATTCACCCCTCCACTTT. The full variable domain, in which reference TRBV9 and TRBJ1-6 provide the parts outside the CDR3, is DSGVTQTPKHLITATGQRVTLRCSPRSGDLSVYWYQQSLDQGLQFLIQYYNGEERAKGNILERFSAQQFPDLHSELNLSSLELGDSALYFCASSVGVSDSPLHFGNGTRLTVT.

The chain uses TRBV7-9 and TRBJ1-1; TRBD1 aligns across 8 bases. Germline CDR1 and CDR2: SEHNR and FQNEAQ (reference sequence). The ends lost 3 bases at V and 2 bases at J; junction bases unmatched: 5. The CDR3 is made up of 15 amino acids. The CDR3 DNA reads TGTGCCAGCAGCTTTTGGGGACAGGATAACACTGAAGCTTTCTTT. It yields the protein CASSFWGQDNTEAFF.

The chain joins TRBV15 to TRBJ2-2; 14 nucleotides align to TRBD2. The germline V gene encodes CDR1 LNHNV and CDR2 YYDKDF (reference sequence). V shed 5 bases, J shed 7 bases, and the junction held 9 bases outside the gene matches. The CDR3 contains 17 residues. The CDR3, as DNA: TGTGCCACCAGCGACCCGGGACTAGCGGGAGCTGTCGGGGAGCTGTTTTTT. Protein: CATSDPGLAGAVGELFF. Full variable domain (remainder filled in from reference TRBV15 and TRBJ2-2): DAMVIQNPRYQVTQFGKPVTLSCSQTLNHNVMYWYQQKSSQAPKLLFHYYDKDFNNEADTPDNFQSRRPNTSFCFLDIRSPGLGDTAMYLCATSDPGLAGAVGELFFGEGSRLTVL.

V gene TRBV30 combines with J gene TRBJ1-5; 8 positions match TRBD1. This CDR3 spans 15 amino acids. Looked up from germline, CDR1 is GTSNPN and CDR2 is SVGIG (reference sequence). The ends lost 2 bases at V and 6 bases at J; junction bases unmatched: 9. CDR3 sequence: CAWSKGSGGGQPQHF. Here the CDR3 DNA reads TGTGCCTGGAGTAAAGGGTCAGGGGGCGGTCAGCCCCAGCATTTT.

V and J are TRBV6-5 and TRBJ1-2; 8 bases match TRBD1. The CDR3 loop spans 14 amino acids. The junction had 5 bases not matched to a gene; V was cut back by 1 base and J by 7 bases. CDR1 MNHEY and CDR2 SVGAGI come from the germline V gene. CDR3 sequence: CASSYYRGNVGYTF. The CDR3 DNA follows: TGTGCCAGCAGTTACTACAGGGGGAACGTTGGCTACACCTTC.

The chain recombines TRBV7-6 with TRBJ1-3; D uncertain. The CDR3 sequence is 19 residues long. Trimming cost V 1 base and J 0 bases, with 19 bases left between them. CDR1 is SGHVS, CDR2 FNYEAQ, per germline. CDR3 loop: CASSLDIRPRPSSGNTIYF. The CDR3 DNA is TGTGCCAGCAGCTTAGATATCCGGCCCCGACCGAGCTCTGGAAACACCATATATTTT. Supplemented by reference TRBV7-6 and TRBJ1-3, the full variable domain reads GAGVSQSPRYKVTKRGQDVALRCDPISGHVSLYWYRQALGQGPEFLTYFNYEAQQDKSGLPNDRFSAERPEGSISTLTIQRTEQRDSAMYRCASSLDIRPRPSSGNTIYFGEGSWLTVV.

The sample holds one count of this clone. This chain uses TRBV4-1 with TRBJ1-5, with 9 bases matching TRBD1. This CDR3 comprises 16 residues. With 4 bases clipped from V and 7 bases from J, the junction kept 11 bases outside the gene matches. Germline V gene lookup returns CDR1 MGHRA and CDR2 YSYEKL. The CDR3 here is CASSRYGQGMEQPQHF. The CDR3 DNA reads TGCGCCAGCAGCCGTTACGGACAGGGGATGGAGCAGCCCCAGCATTTT.

The CDR3 reads CASSCNTDIYGYTF. In DNA form, the CDR3 reads TGTGCCAGCAGCTGTAATACAGATATATATGGCTACACCTTC. This chain connects TRBV6-1 to TRBJ1-2; no firm D call. This CDR3 has 14 amino acids. Germline lookup yields CDR1 MNHNS and CDR2 SASEGT. The V gene lost 6 bases and the J gene lost 5 bases, with 16 bases spanning the gap.